The rows below give T cell receptor beta chains drawn from one sample of a study of T cell changes during pregnancy in multiple sclerosis. Produced via immunoSEQ multiplex PCR; TCRdb's table is partial and in-frame only. The sample consists of tens of thousands of clones, less than 95% of them appearing once. The sample in question was peripheral blood, obtained in the first trimester of pregnancy. The source is a female donor in good health, enrolled as a control in a pregnancy study. CDR3s include the opening cysteine and the closing phenylalanine or tryptophan. The order of the fields is clone size, D gene, V gene, J gene, CDR3 protein, CDR3 DNA. D genes are given only for firm matches. Clone size is stated in some rows and not others, as once, few, many or a class when expanded.

-	TRBD2	TRBV6-5	TRBJ2-7	CASSTPRGGDYEQYF	TGTGCCAGCAGCACTCCTCGGGGGGGGGACTACGAGCAGTACTTC
-	-	TRBV4-3	TRBJ2-7	CASSQAGAGNYEQYF	TGCGCCAGCAGCCAAGCCGGGGCGGGAAACTACGAGCAGTACTTC
-	TRBD2	TRBV5-1	TRBJ2-3	CASSLDSGSDTQYF	TGCGCCAGCAGCTTGGATAGCGGGTCAGATACGCAGTATTTT
-	-	TRBV18	TRBJ2-1	CASSPPPSLYNEQFF	TGTGCCAGCTCACCACCCCCTAGCCTCTACAATGAGCAGTTCTTC
few	-	TRBV7-3	TRBJ1-6	CASSLTGGYNSPLHF	TGTGCCAGCAGCTTAACAGGGGGCTATAATTCACCCCTCCACTTT
-	TRBD2	TRBV27	TRBJ2-2	CASSFRLASDTGELFF	TGCGCCAGCAGTTTCCGACTAGCGAGCGACACCGGGGAGCTGTTTTTT
-	-	TRBV10-3	TRBJ1-1	CAISDTVNTEAFF	TGTGCCATCAGTGATACAGTGAACACTGAAGCTTTCTTT
-	-	TRBV30	TRBJ2-5	CAWSYSIQETQYF	TGTGCCTGGAGTTACAGTATCCAAGAGACCCAGTACTTC
-	-	TRBV20-1	TRBJ1-1	CLGHSNTEAFF	TGCTTAGGACATTCGAACACTGAAGCTTTCTTT
-	-	TRBV27	TRBJ2-2	CASRGGGATGELFF	TGTGCCAGCAGGGGAGGGGGGGCCACCGGGGAGCTGTTTTTT
-	-	TRBV9	TRBJ1-2	CASSVDSNYGYTF	TGTGCCAGCAGCGTAGACTCTAACTATGGCTACACCTTC
once	TRBD2	TRBV7-2	TRBJ2-3	CASSLGGGRGTDTQYF	TGTGCCAGCAGCTTAGGCGGGGGACGGGGCACAGATACGCAGTATTTT
-	TRBD2	TRBV4-3	TRBJ2-3	CASSHSSGTSGATDTQYF	TGCGCCAGCAGCCACTCATCCGGGACTAGCGGGGCCACAGATACGCAGTATTTT
-	-	TRBV30	TRBJ2-5	CAWNRGPSQETQYF	TGTGCCTGGAATCGTGGGCCTTCCCAAGAGACCCAGTACTTC
-	TRBD2	TRBV7-2	TRBJ2-1	CASSLARAGGYNEQFF	TGTGCCAGCAGCTTAGCACGAGCGGGGGGCTACAATGAGCAGTTCTTC
-	-	TRBV6-1	TRBJ1-5	CASSAQNSNQPQHF	TGTGCCAGCAGTGCCCAAAATAGCAATCAGCCCCAGCATTTT
-	TRBD2	TRBV2	TRBJ2-1	CASSGTSGGVSYNEQFF	TGTGCCAGCAGCGGGACTAGCGGGGGGGTATCCTACAATGAGCAGTTCTTC